The 5 T cell receptor beta chains presented below share a single source sample, sequenced in a study of T cell changes during pregnancy in multiple sclerosis. Profiled with immunoSEQ multiplex PCR; TCRdb holds only in-frame clones, not every one. The data show around 69,000 clones, approximately 92% seen once. The starting material was peripheral blood, obtained in the first trimester of pregnancy. The source is a female donor with multiple sclerosis, enrolled in a pregnancy study.

This chain uses TRBV12-5 with TRBJ2-3, with 7 bases fitting TRBD2. The CDR3 is 15 residues long. Germline assignment: CDR1 LGHNT and CDR2 FRNRAP. Trimming at V came to 7 bases and at J to 5 bases, leaving 12 bases not matched to a gene. CDR3 loop: CASDRDGRFGDTQYF. In nucleotides, the CDR3 is TGTGCTAGTGATAGAGACGGGAGGTTCGGAGATACGCAGTATTTT.

This clone was detected once. The chain employs TRBV27 and TRBJ2-7; D is perhaps TRBD2 (5 bases). This CDR3 is 16 amino acids long. V was shortened by 0 bases and J by 3 bases, with 15 bases between the two germline ends. Germline V gene sequence: CDR1 MNHEY, CDR2 SMNVEV (reference sequence). CDR3 DNA: TGTGCCAGCAGTTTATCTCCTCGGACTGTCTTCTACGAGCAGTACTTC. Encoded protein: CASSLSPRTVFYEQYF.

The DNA of the CDR3 is TGTGCCAGCACCCTCTCCAGGGGTCGCCTATTTGGTGAGCAGTTCTTC. Translation: CASTLSRGRLFGEQFF. The gene calls are TRBV7-9 and TRBJ2-1; tentatively, D is TRBD1 (6 bases). The germline CDR1 and CDR2 sequences are SEHNR and FQNEAQ (reference sequence). This CDR3 contains 16 residues. V lost 7 bases and J lost 9, with 25 bases in between.

The chain uses TRBV28 and TRBJ2-7, with 10 nucleotides matching TRBD2. From germline, CDR1 is MDHEN and CDR2 SYDVKM. The length of the CDR3 is 15 residues. J lost 4 bases, V lost 4 bases, and 7 bases had no gene match. The CDR3 protein is CASSSASGSLYEQYF. The CDR3 DNA sequence: TGTGCCAGCAGTTCCGCTAGCGGGAGCCTTTACGAGCAGTACTTC.

This rearrangement joins TRBV2 to TRBJ2-1; D unresolved. Germline V gives CDR1 SNHLY, CDR2 FYNNEI. The CDR3 totals 12 residues. The V end was cut by 7 bases, the J end by 11 bases, with 15 bases between. CDR3 sequence reads: CASTTEAKKQFF. In DNA form, the CDR3 reads TGTGCCAGCACTACTGAGGCCAAGAAGCAGTTCTTC.